This T cell receptor beta chain was found in a study of blood T cell repertoires in COVID-19. Study in general: The analysed material was cDNA or gDNA that came from T cells, B-cell-depleted T cells, or PBMCs.

Germline values: CDR1 LGHNA, CDR2 YSLEER. This CDR3 has 17 amino acids. J was trimmed by 1 base and V by 4 bases; bases with no gene match: 10. This clone has a handful of counts. Per the authors' pipeline: Estimation of nucleated cell counts was performed using reference gene primer amplification. Measured with immunoSEQ multiplex PCR; TCRdb has only the in-frame clones, and not every one. The DNA was the basis for D and trimming; V, J and clone size are from that table. Here the sample spans 250,000 to 400,000 clones, around nine tenths being singletons. V gene TRBV4-3 combines with J gene TRBJ2-1; 7 positions agree with TRBD1. Sequencing was carried out using peripheral blood. This clonotype was sampled from a man between 45 and 60 years old with active or convalescent COVID-19. The CDR3 DNA reads TGCGCCAGCAGCCTCCAACTACAGGGGTTTTCCTACAATGAGCAGTTCTTC. Translation: CASSLQLQGFSYNEQFF.